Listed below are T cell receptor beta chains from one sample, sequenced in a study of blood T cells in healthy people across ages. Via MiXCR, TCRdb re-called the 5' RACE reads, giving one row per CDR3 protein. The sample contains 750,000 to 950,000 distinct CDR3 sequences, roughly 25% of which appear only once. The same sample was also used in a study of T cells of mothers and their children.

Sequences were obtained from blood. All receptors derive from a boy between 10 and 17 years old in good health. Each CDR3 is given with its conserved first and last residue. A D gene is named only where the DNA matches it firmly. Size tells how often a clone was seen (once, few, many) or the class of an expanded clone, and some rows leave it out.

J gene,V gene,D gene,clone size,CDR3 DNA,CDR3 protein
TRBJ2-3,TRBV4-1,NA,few,TGCGCCAGCAGCCCCAACGGGGGTAGGACAGATACGCAGTATTTT,CASSPNGGRTDTQYF
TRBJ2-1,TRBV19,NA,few,TGTGCCAGTAGTATGGAACTAAGGGGGGGCCCCTACAATGAGCAGTTCTTC,CASSMELRGGPYNEQFF
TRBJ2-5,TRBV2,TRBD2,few,TGTGCCAGCAGTACCCCCGGGGGGGGAATCGAGACCCAGTACTTC,CASSTPGGGIETQYF
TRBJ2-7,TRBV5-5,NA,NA,TGTGCCAGCAGCTTAGGGGACTCAGCCTACGAGCAGTACTTC,CASSLGDSAYEQYF
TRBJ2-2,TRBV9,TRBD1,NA,TGTGCCAGCAGCGTTCGGAACAGGGGTATCGGGGAGCTGTTTTTT,CASSVRNRGIGELFF
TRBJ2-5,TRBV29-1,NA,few,TGCAGCGCCCCGCCGCCGGAGGGTGGGGAGACCCAGTACTTC,CSAPPPEGGETQYF
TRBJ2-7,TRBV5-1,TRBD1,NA,TGCGCCAGCAGCCCCCAAGCCGGGACAGAGTCGCCGCAGTACTTC,CASSPQAGTESPQYF
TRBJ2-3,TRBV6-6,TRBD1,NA,TGTGCCAGCAGTCACCGGGACAGGCACACAGATACGCAGTATTTT,CASSHRDRHTDTQYF
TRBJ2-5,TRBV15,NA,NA,TGTGCCACCAGCAGAGTGTCGCGCCAAGAGACCCAGTACTTC,CATSRVSRQETQYF
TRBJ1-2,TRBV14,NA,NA,TGTGCCAGCAGCCAAGATGTTCGGGGGAACGCCTATGGCTACACCTTC,CASSQDVRGNAYGYTF
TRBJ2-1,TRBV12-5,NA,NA,TGTGCTAGTGGTTTGGCCCGGTCGGGGCATGGGCGGAATGAGCAGTTCTTC,CASGLARSGHGRNEQFF
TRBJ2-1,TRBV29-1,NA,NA,TGCAGCGTTGACGGGGGAACCTACAATGAGCAGTTCTTC,CSVDGGTYNEQFF
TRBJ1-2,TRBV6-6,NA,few,TGTGCCAGCAGTTACTCGAACGGGCGGACTAACTATGGCTACACCTTC,CASSYSNGRTNYGYTF
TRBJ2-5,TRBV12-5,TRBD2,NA,TGTGCTAGTGGTTCGAGGCCGGGAGGGGAGACCCAGTACTTC,CASGSRPGGETQYF
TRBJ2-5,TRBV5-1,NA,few,TGCGCCAGCAGCTCCTCGGGGCCGAACCAAGAGACCCAGTACTTC,CASSSSGPNQETQYF
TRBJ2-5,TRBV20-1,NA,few,TGCAGTGCTAGAGATGTCGGCACCTACCAAGAGACCCAGTACTTC,CSARDVGTYQETQYF
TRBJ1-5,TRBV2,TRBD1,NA,TGTGCCAGCAGTGAAGGGGACAGGGGGATTCCCAGCAATCAGCCCCAGCATTTT,CASSEGDRGIPSNQPQHF
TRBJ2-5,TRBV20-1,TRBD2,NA,TGCAGTGCTCACGGGACTAGCGAACAAGAGACCCAGTACTTC,CSAHGTSEQETQYF
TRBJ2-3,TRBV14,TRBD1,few,TGTGCCAGCAGCCAAGATTCGGGACAGGGCTTCACAGATACGCAGTATTTT,CASSQDSGQGFTDTQYF
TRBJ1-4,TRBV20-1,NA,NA,TGCAGTTCTATAGGGGGGGAGGCGGTTGAAAAACTGTTTTTT,CSSIGGEAVEKLFF
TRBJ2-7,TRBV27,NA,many,TGTGCCAGCAGTCCCGAACGGGGGTGGGGGTACTACGAGCAGTACTTC,CASSPERGWGYYEQYF
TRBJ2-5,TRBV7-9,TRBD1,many,TGTGCCAGCAGCTTTACAGGGGGCGGGGAGACCCAGTACTTC,CASSFTGGGETQYF
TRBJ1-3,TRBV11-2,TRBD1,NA,TGTGCCAGCAGCACGATTCGACAGGGAACTGGAAACACCATATATTTT,CASSTIRQGTGNTIYF
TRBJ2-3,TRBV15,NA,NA,TGTGCCACCAGCAGAGACCCGACTAGCACAGATACGCAGTATTTT,CATSRDPTSTDTQYF
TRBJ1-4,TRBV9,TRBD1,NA,TGTGCCAGCAGCGTTGCAGGGACAGGGAAAGAAAAACTGTTTTTT,CASSVAGTGKEKLFF
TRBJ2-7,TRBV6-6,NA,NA,TGTGCCAGCAAGACGGAGGGGAGGGAGCAGTACTTC,CASKTEGREQYF
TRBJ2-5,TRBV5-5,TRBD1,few,TGTGCCAGTAGCTTTTCGACAGGGAAGGAGCAGACCCAGTACTTC,CASSFSTGKEQTQYF
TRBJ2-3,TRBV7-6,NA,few,TGTGCCAGCAGCTTATCCAGCAAGGGTACGCAGTATTTT,CASSLSSKGTQYF
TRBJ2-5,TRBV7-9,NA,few,TGTGCCAGCAGCCCCAGCCGGGTGGGGTGGCAAGAGACCCAGTACTTC,CASSPSRVGWQETQYF
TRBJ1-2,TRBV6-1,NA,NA,TGTGCCAGCAGTGTTGACGGGGCGCTGGACTATGGCTACACCTTC,CASSVDGALDYGYTF
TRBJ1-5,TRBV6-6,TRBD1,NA,TGTGCCAGCAGCCTCCCGGGACAGGGCGATCAGCCCCAGCATTTT,CASSLPGQGDQPQHF